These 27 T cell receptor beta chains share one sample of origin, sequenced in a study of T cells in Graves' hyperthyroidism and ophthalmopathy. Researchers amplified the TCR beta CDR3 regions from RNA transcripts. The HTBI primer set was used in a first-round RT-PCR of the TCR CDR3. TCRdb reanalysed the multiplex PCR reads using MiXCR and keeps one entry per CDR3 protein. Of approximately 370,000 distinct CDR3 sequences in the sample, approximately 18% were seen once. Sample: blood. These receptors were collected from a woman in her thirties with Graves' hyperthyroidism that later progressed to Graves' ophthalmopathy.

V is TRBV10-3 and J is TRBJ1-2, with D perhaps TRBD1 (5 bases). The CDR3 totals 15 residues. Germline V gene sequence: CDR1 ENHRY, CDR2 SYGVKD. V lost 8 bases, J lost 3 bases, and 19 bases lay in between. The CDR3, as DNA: TGTGCCATCCTTAAAGGGACGCTGGGAGACTATGGCTACACCTTC. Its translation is CAILKGTLGDYGYTF.

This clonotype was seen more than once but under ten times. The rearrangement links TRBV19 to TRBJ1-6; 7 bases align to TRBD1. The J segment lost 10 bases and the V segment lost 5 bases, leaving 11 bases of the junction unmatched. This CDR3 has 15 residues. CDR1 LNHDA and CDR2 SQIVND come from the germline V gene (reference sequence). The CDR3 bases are TGTGCCAGTAGTCCTCGACAGGGTAAAGAATCACCCCTCCACTTT. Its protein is CASSPRQGKESPLHF.

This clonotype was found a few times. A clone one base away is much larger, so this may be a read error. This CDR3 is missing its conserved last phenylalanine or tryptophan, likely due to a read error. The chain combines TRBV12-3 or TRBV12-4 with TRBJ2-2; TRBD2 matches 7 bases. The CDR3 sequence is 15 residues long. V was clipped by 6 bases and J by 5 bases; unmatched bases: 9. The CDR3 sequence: CASSPRRGRTGELFS. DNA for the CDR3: TGTGCCAGCAGCCCCCGCCGCGGGAGAACCGGGGAGCTGTTTTCT.

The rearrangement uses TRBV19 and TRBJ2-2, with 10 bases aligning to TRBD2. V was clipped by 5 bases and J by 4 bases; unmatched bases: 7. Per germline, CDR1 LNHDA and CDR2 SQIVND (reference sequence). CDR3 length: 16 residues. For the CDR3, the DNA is TGTGCCAGTAGTCGGCAACTAGCGGGGTCCACCGGGGAGCTGTTTTTT. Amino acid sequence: CASSRQLAGSTGELFF.

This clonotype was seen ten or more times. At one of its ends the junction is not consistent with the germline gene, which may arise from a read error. The CDR3 region is CASITGGNKKLFF. The CDR3 bases are TGTGCCAGCATTACGGGGGGTAATAAAAAACTGTTTTTT. The chain is built from TRBV28 and TRBJ1-4; a weak D match, TRBD1 (5 bases). The CDR3 has 13 residues. CDR1 and CDR2 (germline): MDHEN, SYDVKM. Variable domain in full (rest from reference TRBV28 and TRBJ1-4): DVKVTQSSRYLVKRTGEKVFLECVQDMDHENMFWYRQDPGLGLRLIYFSYDVKMKEKGDIPEGYSVSREKKERFSLILESASTNQTSMYLCASITGGNKKLFFGSGTQLSVL.

The CDR3 here is CASSMLGGNEQFF. CDR3 DNA sequence: TGTGCCAGTAGTATGTTAGGTGGGAATGAGCAGTTCTTC. The chain uses TRBV19 and TRBJ2-1; D unresolved. Germline loops: CDR1 LNHDA, CDR2 SQIVND (reference sequence). CDR3 length: 13 amino acids. V was clipped by 3 bases and J by 7 bases, with 10 bases between them. The full variable domain, completed using reference TRBV19 and TRBJ2-1, is DGGITQSPKYLFRKEGQNVTLSCEQNLNHDAMYWYRQDPGQGLRLIYYSQIVNDFQKGDIAEGYSVSREKKESFPLTVTSAQKNPTAFYLCASSMLGGNEQFFGPGTRLTVL.

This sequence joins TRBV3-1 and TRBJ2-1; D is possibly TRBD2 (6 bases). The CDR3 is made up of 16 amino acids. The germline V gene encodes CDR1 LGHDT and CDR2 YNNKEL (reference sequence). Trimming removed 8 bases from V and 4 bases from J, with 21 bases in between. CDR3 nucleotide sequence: TGTGCCAGCGGGTCCGCGGGACTGGCGCCTTACAATGAGCAGTTCTTC. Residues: CASGSAGLAPYNEQFF.

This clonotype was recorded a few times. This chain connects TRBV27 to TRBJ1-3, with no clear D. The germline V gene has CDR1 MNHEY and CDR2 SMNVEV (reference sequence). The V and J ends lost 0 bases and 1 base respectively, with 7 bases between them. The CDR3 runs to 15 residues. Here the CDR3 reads CASSLSIYSGNTIYF. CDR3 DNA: TGTGCCAGCAGTTTATCGATTTATTCTGGAAACACCATATATTTT.

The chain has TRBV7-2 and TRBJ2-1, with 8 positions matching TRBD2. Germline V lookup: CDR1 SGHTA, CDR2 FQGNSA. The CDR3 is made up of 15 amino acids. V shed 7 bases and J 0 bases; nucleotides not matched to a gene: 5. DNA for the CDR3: TGTGCCAGCACCCAGCGGGGGAGCTCCTACAATGAGCAGTTCTTC. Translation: CASTQRGSSYNEQFF.

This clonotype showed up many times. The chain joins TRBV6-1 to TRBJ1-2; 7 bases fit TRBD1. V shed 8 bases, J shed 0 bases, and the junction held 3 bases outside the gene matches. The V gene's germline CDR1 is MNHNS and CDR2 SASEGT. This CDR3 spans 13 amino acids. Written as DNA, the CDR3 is TGTGCCAGCGGGCAGGGGGCTAACTATGGCTACACCTTC. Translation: CASGQGANYGYTF.

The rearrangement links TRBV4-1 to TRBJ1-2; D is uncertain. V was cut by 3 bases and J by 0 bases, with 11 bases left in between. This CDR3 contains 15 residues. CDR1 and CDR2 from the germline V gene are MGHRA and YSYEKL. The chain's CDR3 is CASSHAGRSNYGYTF. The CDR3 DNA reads TGCGCCAGCAGCCATGCAGGACGCTCTAACTATGGCTACACCTTC.

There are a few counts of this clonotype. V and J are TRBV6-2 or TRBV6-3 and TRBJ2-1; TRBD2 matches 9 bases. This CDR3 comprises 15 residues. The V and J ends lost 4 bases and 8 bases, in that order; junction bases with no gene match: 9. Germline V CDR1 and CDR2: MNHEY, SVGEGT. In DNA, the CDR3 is TGTGCCAGCAGTTTGGCGGGAGGGCCGGGGGATGAGCAGTTCTTC. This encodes CASSLAGGPGDEQFF.

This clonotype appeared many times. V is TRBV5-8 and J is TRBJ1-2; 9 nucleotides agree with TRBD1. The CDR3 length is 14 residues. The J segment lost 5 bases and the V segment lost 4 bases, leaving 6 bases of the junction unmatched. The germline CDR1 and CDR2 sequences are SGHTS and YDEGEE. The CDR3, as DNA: TGTGCCAGCAGCCCACCGGACAGGGGTTATGGCTACACCTTC. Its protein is CASSPPDRGYGYTF.

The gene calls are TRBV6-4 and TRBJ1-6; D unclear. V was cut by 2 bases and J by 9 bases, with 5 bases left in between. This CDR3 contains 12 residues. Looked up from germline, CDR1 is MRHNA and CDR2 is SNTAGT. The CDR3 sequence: CASSDGSSPLHF. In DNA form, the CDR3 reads TGTGCCAGCAGTGACGGTTCTTCACCCCTCCACTTT.

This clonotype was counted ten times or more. The CDR3 DNA follows: TGCGCCAGCAGCTTCCGGGACGGTGGCTACACCTTC. This gives the protein CASSFRDGGYTF. This chain links TRBV5-1 with TRBJ1-2; D perhaps matches TRBD1 (5 bases). This CDR3 has 12 residues. Per the germline V gene, CDR1 is SGHRS and CDR2 is YFSETQ. Trimming removed 2 bases from V and 7 bases from J, with 9 bases in between. Looking up the rest from reference TRBV5-1 and TRBJ1-2 gives the full variable domain: KAGVTQTPRYLIKTRGQQVTLSCSPISGHRSVSWYQQTPGQGLQFLFEYFSETQRNKGNFPGRFSGRQFSNSRSEMNVSTLELGDSALYLCASSFRDGGYTFGSGTRLTVV.

CDR3 in DNA: TGCAGTGCTAGACGAGTGGGAGGGGAGACCCAGTACTTC. Translation gives CSARRVGGETQYF. The rearrangement links TRBV20-1 to TRBJ2-5; 7 nucleotides align to TRBD2. From germline, CDR1 is DFQATT and CDR2 SNEGSKA (reference sequence). V lost 2 bases, J lost 5 bases, and 5 bases stayed unmatched. CDR3 size: 13 residues.

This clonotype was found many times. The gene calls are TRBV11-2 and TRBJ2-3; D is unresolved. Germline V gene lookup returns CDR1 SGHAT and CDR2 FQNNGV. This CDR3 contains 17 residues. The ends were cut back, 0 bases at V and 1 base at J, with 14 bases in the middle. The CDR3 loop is CASSLDPTRGRTDTQYF. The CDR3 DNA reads TGTGCCAGCAGCTTAGATCCCACACGAGGTCGCACAGATACGCAGTATTTT.

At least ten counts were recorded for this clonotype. The CDR3 here is CASSPEGIQRNGYTF. Here the CDR3 DNA reads TGTGCCAGCTCACCAGAGGGAATCCAAAGAAATGGCTACACCTTC. The chain carries TRBV18 and TRBJ1-2, with D unresolved. Trimming removed 2 bases from V and 6 bases from J, with 16 bases in between. Germline V gene sequence: CDR1 KGHSH, CDR2 LQKENI. The CDR3 covers 15 residues.

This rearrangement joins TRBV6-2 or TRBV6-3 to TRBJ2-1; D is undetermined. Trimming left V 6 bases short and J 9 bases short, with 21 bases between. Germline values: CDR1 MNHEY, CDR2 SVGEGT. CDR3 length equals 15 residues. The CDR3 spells CASSPTPGTSGEQFF. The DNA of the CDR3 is TGTGCCAGCAGCCCCACCCCAGGAACATCGGGTGAGCAGTTCTTC.

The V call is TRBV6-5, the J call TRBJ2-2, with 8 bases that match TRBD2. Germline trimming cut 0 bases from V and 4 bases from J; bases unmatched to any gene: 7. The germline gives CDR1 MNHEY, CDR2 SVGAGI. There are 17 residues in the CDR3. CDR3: CASSYSGGGLSTGELFF. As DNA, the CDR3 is TGTGCCAGCAGTTACTCAGGCGGGGGGCTCTCCACCGGGGAGCTGTTTTTT.

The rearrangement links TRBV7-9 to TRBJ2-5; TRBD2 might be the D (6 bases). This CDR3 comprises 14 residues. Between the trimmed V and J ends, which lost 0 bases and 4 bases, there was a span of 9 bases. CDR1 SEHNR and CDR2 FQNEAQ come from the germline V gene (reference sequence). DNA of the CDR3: TGTGCCAGCAGCTTAGCTGACGGGAGAGAGACCCAGTACTTC. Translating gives CASSLADGRETQYF.

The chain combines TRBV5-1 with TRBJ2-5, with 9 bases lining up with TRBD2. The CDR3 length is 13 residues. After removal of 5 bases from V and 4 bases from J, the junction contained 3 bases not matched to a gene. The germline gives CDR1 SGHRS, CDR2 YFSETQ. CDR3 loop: CASRLAGAETQYF. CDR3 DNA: TGCGCCAGCAGATTAGCGGGAGCAGAGACCCAGTACTTC.

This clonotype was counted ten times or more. The CDR3 nucleotides are TGCAGCGTGATGTACGGAGACAGGGCGGAGACCCAGTACTTC. The encoded protein is CSVMYGDRAETQYF. The chain recombines TRBV29-1 with TRBJ2-5, with 7 bases fitting TRBD1. Germline V gene sequence: CDR1 SQVTM, CDR2 ANQGSEA. With V trimmed by 6 bases and J by 5 bases, 12 bases remained unmatched. The CDR3 length is 14 residues.

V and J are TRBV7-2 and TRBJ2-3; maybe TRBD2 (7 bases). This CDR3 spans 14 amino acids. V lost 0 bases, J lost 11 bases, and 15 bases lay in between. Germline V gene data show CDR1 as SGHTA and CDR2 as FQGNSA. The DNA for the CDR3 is TGTGCCAGCAGCTTAGCGGGGGGGGCCTACGGGCAGTATTTT. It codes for CASSLAGGAYGQYF. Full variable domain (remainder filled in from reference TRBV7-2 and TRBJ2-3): GAGVSQSPSNKVTEKGKDVELRCDPISGHTALYWYRQSLGQGLEFLIYFQGNSAPDKSGLPSDRFSAERTGGSVSTLTIQRTQQEDSAVYLCASSLAGGAYGQYFGPGTRLTVL.

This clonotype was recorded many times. CDR3 nucleotides: TGTGCCAGTAGGGCTGACAGGGGAGGGGTTTTCAAGGACACTGAAGCTTTCTTT. As protein: CASRADRGGVFKDTEAFF. This sequence joins TRBV19 and TRBJ1-1, with 8 bases fitting TRBD1. The junction had 18 bases not matched to a gene; V was cut back by 6 bases and J by 3 bases. Per the germline V gene, CDR1 is LNHDA and CDR2 is SQIVND (reference sequence). CDR3 length equals 18 residues.

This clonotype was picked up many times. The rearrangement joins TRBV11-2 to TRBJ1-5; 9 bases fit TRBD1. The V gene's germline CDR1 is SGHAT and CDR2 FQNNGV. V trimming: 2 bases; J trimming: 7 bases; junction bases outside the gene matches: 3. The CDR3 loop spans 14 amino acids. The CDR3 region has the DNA TGTGCCAGCAGCTTAACAGGGGGCGGACAGCCCCAGCATTTT. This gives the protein CASSLTGGGQPQHF.

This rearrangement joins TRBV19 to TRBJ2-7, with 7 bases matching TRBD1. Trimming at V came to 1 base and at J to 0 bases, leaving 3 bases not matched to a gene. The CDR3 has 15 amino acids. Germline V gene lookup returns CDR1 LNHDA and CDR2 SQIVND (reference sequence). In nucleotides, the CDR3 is TGTGCCAGTAGTATAGGAACAGGGGCCTCCTACGAGCAGTACTTC. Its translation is CASSIGTGASYEQYF.